The T cell receptor beta chain described here comes from a study of CD8+CD57+ T cells in acquired aplastic anemia. Study-level information: CD4+ and CD8+ cells, once sorted, gave DNA averaging 3.2 ug.

Sequencing involved patients with CD8+CD57+ cell expansion previously shown by flow cytometry. CDR3 length: 13 amino acids. Germline values: CDR1 SQVTM, CDR2 ANQGSEA. Note on this clonotype: Its matching antigen is unknown.

For CDR3 and TCR beta VDJ profiling, genomic DNA was the template used. TCRdb independently ran MiXCR on the reads; one entry per CDR3 protein. This sample has approximately 95,000 distinct CDR3 sequences, with 55% to 75% found just once. Study-wide findings and caveats: Fewer than 30 CD8+ CDR3 sequences were shared between patients and controls.

The TCR was taken from a human donor with aplastic anemia. Sequenced: sorted CD4+, CD8+, or CD8+CD57+ T cells (not recorded which) from PBMCs. The V and J genes are TRBV29-1 and TRBJ1-2; D is unclear. DNA of the CDR3: TGCAGTGATCAAGGGAGGTACTCCTATGGCTACACCTTC. This codes for CSDQGRYSYGYTF. Complete variable domain (other parts from reference TRBV29-1 and TRBJ1-2): SAVISQKPSRDICQRGTSLTIQCQVDSQVTMMFWYRQQPGQSLTLIATANQGSEATYESGFVIDKFPISRPNLTFSTLTVSNMSPEDSSIYLCSDQGRYSYGYTFGSGTRLTVV.